This TCR beta chain was identified in a study of cytomegalovirus exposure and HLA in healthy donors. Study findings and constraints: For TCR beta chains, V- and J-gene trimming was later linked to a missense DCLRE1C variant.

The PCR employed 60 Vbeta primers together with 13 Jbeta primers. TCRdb's copy holds only in-frame clones and misses some; the assay was immunoSEQ multiplex PCR. The sample has about 200,000 clones; under 70% are singletons. The CDR3 extends over 15 amino acids. Germline V CDR1 and CDR2: SEHNR, FQNEAQ (reference sequence). This clone was seen a handful of times. Its antigen is still unknown. At one end, the junction sequence differs from germline, possibly due to a read error. The origin of this receptor is a man between 40 and 49 years old in good health and CMV-seropositive. V and J are TRBV7-9 and TRBJ1-2, with TRBD1 as a possible D gene (5 bases). The sample was PBMCs. DNA of the CDR3: TGTTCCAGCAGCGTAGGGGCAGGCCCTAACTATGGCTACACCTTC. This sequence encodes CSSSVGAGPNYGYTF.